The 14 T cell receptor beta chains presented below share a single source sample, sequenced in a study of cytomegalovirus exposure and HLA in healthy donors. Researchers ran the PCR with 60 Vbeta and 13 Jbeta primers. TCRdb's copy holds only in-frame clones and misses some; the assay was immunoSEQ multiplex PCR. The repertoire consists of around 150,000 clones, with around 72% occurring once and the leading ten covering approximately 4%. The sequenced material came from PBMCs. Receptors were obtained from a man aged 45-65 years in good health and CMV-seropositive.

The rearrangement joins TRBV7-2 to TRBJ1-1, with 10 bases aligning to TRBD1. The CDR3 has 15 amino acids. From germline, CDR1 is SGHTA and CDR2 FQGNSA. After removal of 3 bases from V and 6 bases from J, the junction contained 7 bases not matched to a gene. CDR3 DNA: TGTGCCAGCAGCTTCGACAGGGGGCCCGCGGCTGAAGCTTTCTTT. It codes for CASSFDRGPAAEAFF.

This sequence joins TRBV19 and TRBJ1-1; unclear D gene. Germline values: CDR1 LNHDA, CDR2 SQIVND (reference sequence). V dropped 8 bases and J dropped 1 base, with 5 bases sitting between them. The CDR3 has 11 residues. The CDR3, as DNA: TGTGCCAGTTGGCAGAACACTGAAGCTTTCTTT. It is translated as CASWQNTEAFF.

V and J are TRBV23-1 and TRBJ1-5, with 11 bases identical to TRBD1. TRBV23-1 is given ORF status, its function remaining uncertain. This CDR3 is 18 amino acids long. The V gene end was trimmed by 4 bases and the J gene end by 0 bases; junction bases not matched to a gene: 8. The CDR3: CASSPTGQGDFSNQPQHF. In nucleotides, the CDR3 is TGCGCCAGCAGTCCGACGGGACAGGGGGACTTTAGCAATCAGCCCCAGCATTTT.

J is TRBJ1-2 and V is TRBV5-8; 7 nucleotides line up with TRBD1. This CDR3 contains 14 residues. The ends lost 4 bases at V and 8 bases at J; junction bases unmatched: 11. CDR1 and CDR2 (germline): SGHTS, YDEGEE. The CDR3 sequence: CASSAKPGQWGYTF. The CDR3 region has the DNA TGTGCCAGCAGCGCAAAACCGGGACAGTGGGGCTACACCTTC.

The J gene is TRBJ2-1, the V gene TRBV6-1; the match to TRBD2 covers 15 bases. The junction had 10 bases not matched to a gene; V was cut back by 4 bases and J by 0 bases. The germline V gene has CDR1 MNHNS and CDR2 SASEGT. This CDR3 is built from 20 residues. The CDR3 DNA reads as TGTGCCAGCAGTGGAACGGGACTAGCGGGGGGAAGTCGCTCCTACAATGAGCAGTTCTTC. Protein: CASSGTGLAGGSRSYNEQFF.

The rearrangement uses TRBV5-4 and TRBJ1-1, with 7 bases aligning to TRBD1. This CDR3 spans 14 amino acids. V lost 4 bases and J lost 5; bases outside the gene matches: 8. Germline V gene lookup returns CDR1 SGHNT and CDR2 YYREEE (reference sequence). The CDR3 DNA sequence: TGTGCCAGCAGCAAAGTACAGGGGAGAACTGAAGCTTTCTTT. Residues: CASSKVQGRTEAFF.

V usage is TRBV9 and J usage is TRBJ2-1, with 11 bases fitting TRBD2. Losses at the gene ends were 2 bases for V and 4 bases for J; bases not matched to a gene: 11. The CDR3 is 18 amino acids. Germline lookup yields CDR1 SGDLS and CDR2 YYNGEE. CDR3: CASSVGLPGLAVYNEQFF. As DNA, the CDR3 is TGTGCCAGCAGCGTCGGGTTACCGGGACTAGCGGTGTACAATGAGCAGTTCTTC. The complete variable domain, with remaining parts taken from reference TRBV9 and TRBJ2-1, reads DSGVTQTPKHLITATGQRVTLRCSPRSGDLSVYWYQQSLDQGLQFLIQYYNGEERAKGNILERFSAQQFPDLHSELNLSSLELGDSALYFCASSVGLPGLAVYNEQFFGPGTRLTVL.

This chain joins TRBV29-1 and TRBJ1-1, with 7 positions matching TRBD1. In germline, CDR1 is SQVTM, CDR2 ANQGSEA. After removal of 7 bases from V and 1 base from J, the junction contained 12 bases not matched to a gene. The CDR3 is 15 residues long. For the CDR3, the DNA is TGCAGCGCCCGCGGGGCAGGGGGGCAGAACACTGAAGCTTTCTTT. This encodes CSARGAGGQNTEAFF.

This chain links TRBV6-6 with TRBJ1-6; unclear D gene. Germline CDR1 MNHNY, CDR2 SVGAGI (reference sequence). The germline V and J ends were trimmed by 8 bases and 0 bases, with 14 bases remaining between them. This CDR3 is 16 amino acids long. The CDR3 protein is CASRRLSNSYNSPLHF. The CDR3 coding sequence is TGTGCCAGCCGTAGACTCAGCAACTCCTATAATTCACCCCTCCACTTT.

This clone was observed a handful of times. The chain joins TRBV6-1 to TRBJ1-2; perhaps TRBD1 as D (6 bases). V dropped 6 bases and J dropped 3 bases, with 17 bases sitting between them. Germline assignment: CDR1 MNHNS and CDR2 SASEGT. The CDR3 is 15 residues long. The DNA for the CDR3 is TGTGCCAGCAGCCCGGGGGGGCGTATCGACTATGGCTACACCTTC. Translation: CASSPGGRIDYGYTF.

This chain joins TRBV2 and TRBJ1-5, with 8 bases identical to TRBD1. Germline V gene lookup returns CDR1 SNHLY and CDR2 FYNNEI. After removal of 6 bases from V and 5 bases from J, the junction contained 9 bases not matched to a gene. This CDR3 contains 15 residues. The CDR3 nucleotides are TGTGCCAGCAGGACCCGGACAGGGTCAGATCAGCCCCAGCATTTT. Amino acid sequence: CASRTRTGSDQPQHF. Based on the CDR3 plus reference TRBV2 and TRBJ1-5, the full variable domain is EPEVTQTPSHQVTQMGQEVILRCVPISNHLYFYWYRQILGQKVEFLVSFYNNEISEKSEIFDDQFSVERPDGSNFTLKIRSTKLEDSAMYFCASRTRTGSDQPQHFGDGTRLSIL.

The rearrangement uses TRBV6-1 and TRBJ1-2, with D possibly matching TRBD1 (6 bases). This CDR3 contains 16 residues. Germline V gene data show CDR1 as MNHNS and CDR2 as SASEGT. With 1 base removed from V and 4 bases from J, the gap between germline ends came to 16 bases. This chain's CDR3 is CASSEEAFRGFYGYTF. For the CDR3, the DNA is TGTGCCAGCAGTGAAGAAGCTTTCAGGGGATTCTATGGCTACACCTTC.

This clone came up once. This chain uses TRBV10-3 with TRBJ2-1; TRBD1 matches at 9 bases. The CDR3 is 16 amino acids. Germline CDR1 is ENHRY and CDR2 is SYGVKD. V shed 2 bases and J 3 bases; nucleotides not matched to a gene: 5. CDR3 amino acids: CAISEDPGQGYNEQFF. The CDR3 DNA follows: TGTGCCATCAGTGAGGATCCGGGACAGGGCTACAATGAGCAGTTCTTC.

This rearrangement joins TRBV18 to TRBJ1-2, with D tentatively TRBD1 (6 bases). Trimming shortened V by 2 bases and J by 3 bases, and 7 bases separated the two germline ends. This CDR3 contains 13 residues. Germline loops: CDR1 KGHSH, CDR2 LQKENI. The CDR3 loop is CASSPKGDYGYTF. CDR3 sequence (DNA): TGTGCCAGCTCACCAAAGGGGGACTATGGCTACACCTTC.